This entry lists 27 T cell receptor beta chains sequenced from one sample in a study of cytomegalovirus exposure and HLA in healthy donors. PCR was performed using 60 Vbeta and 13 Jbeta primers. Sequencing was performed with immunoSEQ multiplex PCR; in TCRdb, only in-frame clones are kept and a portion is missing. This repertoire shows about 130,000 clones, around 73% found once; its top ten account for approximately 1.5%. Sequencing was performed on PBMCs. The receptors shown here come from a female donor in good health and CMV-seronegative.

The chain combines TRBV7-6 with TRBJ1-1; possible D gene TRBD1, 5 bases. Per germline, CDR1 SGHVS and CDR2 FNYEAQ. Trimming took off 0 bases at V and 7 bases at J, with 9 bases between the two ends. The CDR3 is made up of 13 amino acids. CDR3 in amino acids: CASSLAHGGEAFF. The CDR3 DNA reads TGTGCCAGCAGCTTAGCCCACGGGGGTGAAGCTTTCTTT.

The rearrangement joins TRBV19 to TRBJ1-1, with D uncertain. The CDR3 length is 14 residues. Germline CDR1 is LNHDA and CDR2 is SQIVND (reference sequence). The V end lost 5 bases, the J end lost 5 bases, and 15 bases lay between the germline ends. CDR3 region: CASSPPNGLTEAFF. CDR3 nucleotides: TGTGCCAGTAGTCCTCCGAACGGTTTGACTGAAGCTTTCTTT.

The V call is TRBV5-6, the J call TRBJ1-1; 7 nucleotides match TRBD1. This CDR3 has 12 amino acids. Trimming at V came to 4 bases and at J to 7 bases, leaving 4 bases not matched to a gene. CDR1 is SGHDT and CDR2 is YYEEEE in the germline V gene. CDR3 in DNA: TGTGCCAGCAGCCCCGGGACAGATGAAGCTTTCTTT. It translates to CASSPGTDEAFF.

The chain couples TRBV4-3 to TRBJ1-5; no firm D call. Germline CDR1 and CDR2: LGHNA and YSLEER. This CDR3 is built from 13 residues. V was clipped by 3 bases and J by 7 bases, with 10 bases between them. CDR3 coding DNA: TGCGCCAGCAGCCAGAGTCTTGAACAGCCCCAGCATTTT. It translates to CASSQSLEQPQHF.

The chain employs TRBV7-2 and TRBJ2-2; TRBD2 matches 9 bases. CDR1 and CDR2 (germline): SGHTA, FQGNSA. The V gene end was trimmed by 1 base and the J gene end by 7 bases; junction bases not matched to a gene: 10. CDR3 size: 17 residues. The CDR3 region is CASSLVALAGYGGELFF. CDR3 DNA sequence: TGTGCCAGCAGCTTAGTAGCGCTAGCGGGATATGGCGGGGAGCTGTTTTTT.

The V call is TRBV6-1, the J call TRBJ2-4; TRBD1 aligns across 8 bases. The V gene's germline CDR1 is MNHNS and CDR2 SASEGT. The CDR3 covers 15 residues. V was clipped by 4 bases and J by 2 bases; unmatched bases: 4. The DNA of the CDR3 is TGTGCCAGCAGTGTGCAGGGGGCGTCCAAAAACATTCAGTACTTC. Residues: CASSVQGASKNIQYF.

This chain links TRBV7-8 with TRBJ2-7, with 7 bases fitting TRBD2. Germline CDR1 and CDR2: SGHVS and FQNEAQ. The CDR3 contains 16 residues. J was trimmed by 0 bases and V by 2 bases; bases with no gene match: 7. CDR3 sequence reads: CASSLLSGTTSYEQYF. The DNA for the CDR3 is TGTGCCAGCAGCTTACTAAGCGGGACGACCTCCTACGAGCAGTACTTC.

Comment on this clone: Its ends do not fully match the called genes, so a read error is possible. Other DNA sequences in this specimen translate into the identical CDR3. V is TRBV28 and J is TRBJ1-2; no firm D call. This CDR3 has 12 amino acids. Germline loops: CDR1 MDHEN, CDR2 SYDVKM. DNA for the CDR3: TGTGCCAGCTCTCGGTTGAACTATGGCTACACCTTT. Encoded protein: CASSRLNYGYTF.

The chain recombines TRBV4-1 with TRBJ2-5; 7 nucleotides agree with TRBD1. The DNA matches TRBJ2-7 better at its end, which makes the J call doubtful. The germline V gene encodes CDR1 MGHRA and CDR2 YSYEKL. This CDR3 comprises 15 residues. CDR3: CASSQGWDRRSEQYF. The CDR3 coding sequence is TGCGCCAGCAGCCAAGGATGGGACAGACGCAGCGAGCAGTACTTC.

The rearrangement joins TRBV7-9 to TRBJ1-4, with D maybe TRBD1 (6 bases). CDR1 and CDR2 from the germline V gene are SEHNR and FQNEAQ (reference sequence). V dropped 5 bases and J dropped 8 bases, with 15 bases sitting between them. This CDR3 contains 14 residues. In nucleotides, the CDR3 is TGTGCCAGCAGCCAGGGGCCGCCCGGGGAAAAACTGTTTTTT. This translates into CASSQGPPGEKLFF.

The rearrangement joins TRBV7-8 to TRBJ2-5, with no clear D. This CDR3 spans 14 amino acids. V lost 3 bases and J 2 bases, leaving 10 bases between the germline ends. Germline V lookup: CDR1 SGHVS, CDR2 FQNEAQ. The CDR3 loop reads CASSFRVLQETQYF. The CDR3 DNA is TGTGCCAGCAGCTTCCGGGTTTTGCAAGAGACCCAGTACTTC.

This chain joins TRBV4-3 and TRBJ2-7, with 10 bases lining up with TRBD1. CDR3 size: 12 residues. Germline CDR1 LGHNA, CDR2 YSLEER. V trimming: 1 base; J trimming: 9 bases; junction bases outside the gene matches: 0. This chain's CDR3 is CASSQGDRGQYF. Here the CDR3 DNA reads TGCGCCAGCAGCCAAGGGGACAGGGGGCAGTACTTC.

The gene calls are TRBV13 and TRBJ2-7, with D perhaps matching TRBD2 (5 bases). The CDR3 totals 12 residues. Germline assignment: CDR1 PRHDT and CDR2 FYEKMQ (reference sequence). V dropped 7 bases and J dropped 7 bases, with 14 bases sitting between them. The CDR3 DNA is TGTGCCAGCAACGAGAGGGTAGGGGAGCAGTACTTC. Its protein product is CASNERVGEQYF.

The J gene is TRBJ2-1, the V gene TRBV15; TRBD2 matches at 10 bases. Per the germline V gene, CDR1 is LNHNV and CDR2 is YYDKDF (reference sequence). The V gene end was trimmed by 4 bases and the J gene end by 8 bases; junction bases not matched to a gene: 8. This CDR3 has 15 residues. The CDR3: CATSIAGTSEDEQFF. As DNA, the CDR3 is TGTGCCACCAGCATTGCCGGGACTAGCGAAGATGAGCAGTTCTTC. The complete variable domain, with remaining parts taken from reference TRBV15 and TRBJ2-1, reads DAMVIQNPRYQVTQFGKPVTLSCSQTLNHNVMYWYQQKSSQAPKLLFHYYDKDFNNEADTPDNFQSRRPNTSFCFLDIRSPGLGDTAMYLCATSIAGTSEDEQFFGPGTRLTVL.

CDR3: CASRGGSTDTQYF. The CDR3 bases are TGTGCCAGTCGGGGGGGGAGCACAGATACGCAGTATTTT. V and J are TRBV5-4 and TRBJ2-3, with 8 nucleotides matching TRBD2. CDR3 length equals 13 residues. CDR1 and CDR2 (germline): SGHNT, YYREEE (reference sequence). V was pared by 8 bases and J by 0 bases, with 2 bases of the junction left unmatched.

This rearrangement joins TRBV5-1 to TRBJ2-7, with 8 bases lining up with TRBD2. Trimming took 1 base from V and 0 from J; bases not matched to a gene: 15. Germline assignment: CDR1 SGHRS and CDR2 YFSETQ. This CDR3 has 19 residues. The CDR3 protein is CASSLMAGVGSGSSYEQYF. The CDR3 coding sequence is TGCGCCAGCAGCTTGATGGCTGGGGTTGGGAGCGGGAGCTCCTACGAGCAGTACTTC.

The chain combines TRBV7-9 with TRBJ1-2; D perhaps matches TRBD1 (5 bases). The CDR3 consists of 16 residues. In germline, CDR1 is SEHNR, CDR2 FQNEAQ (reference sequence). Trimming pared 2 bases from V and 8 bases from J, leaving 21 bases between. The CDR3 DNA reads as TGTGCCAGCAGCTTATTCGGAGGGACGGGAGGGGACGGCTACACCTTC. This sequence encodes CASSLFGGTGGDGYTF.

This chain connects TRBV28 to TRBJ1-1; tentatively, D is TRBD1 (5 bases). The V gene lost 2 bases and the J gene lost 4 bases, with 8 bases spanning the gap. Germline V lookup: CDR1 MDHEN, CDR2 SYDVKM. The CDR3 covers 13 residues. The CDR3 spells CASSLKGPTEAFF. CDR3 bases: TGTGCCAGCAGTTTAAAGGGGCCCACTGAAGCTTTCTTT.

The DNA for the CDR3 is TGTGCCAGCAGTTACTCGACCGGGGAGAGGAACTATGGCTACACCTTC. Its protein is CASSYSTGERNYGYTF. The chain has TRBV6-5 and TRBJ1-2; D not certain. V was pared by 0 bases and J by 2 bases, with 13 bases between. The CDR3 loop spans 16 amino acids. Germline V gives CDR1 MNHEY, CDR2 SVGAGI.

This clone occurred once. The rearrangement links TRBV5-4 to TRBJ2-5, with 7 positions matching TRBD2. The CDR3 has 15 amino acids. J lost 4 bases, V lost 0 bases, and 6 bases had no gene match. Looked up from germline, CDR1 is SGHNT and CDR2 is YYREEE (reference sequence). CDR3 DNA sequence: TGTGCCAGCAGCTTGGTTCAGCGGGAACGAGAGACCCAGTACTTC. Protein: CASSLVQRERETQYF. The whole variable domain, filled in from reference TRBV5-4 and TRBJ2-5, reads ETGVTQSPTHLIKTRGQQVTLRCSSQSGHNTVSWYQQALGQGPQFIFQYYREEENGRGNFPPRFSGLQFPNYSSELNVNALELDDSALYLCASSLVQRERETQYFGPGTRLLVL.

The chain couples TRBV30 to TRBJ2-5; 8 bases match TRBD1. Germline assignment: CDR1 GTSNPN and CDR2 SVGIG (reference sequence). J lost 5 bases, V lost 2 bases, and 7 bases had no gene match. The CDR3 contains 14 residues. For the CDR3, the DNA is TGTGCCTGGAGTTACGCAGGGGGCTGGGAGACCCAGTACTTC. Amino acids: CAWSYAGGWETQYF.

The gene calls are TRBV11-2 and TRBJ2-1; D is perhaps TRBD1 (6 bases). CDR1 and CDR2 (germline): SGHAT, FQNNGV. Trimming shortened V by 5 bases and J by 3 bases, and 14 bases separated the two germline ends. CDR3 length equals 15 residues. The CDR3 DNA is TGTGCCAGCAGCACGAACGGACAGATCTACAATGAGCAGTTCTTC. Translation: CASSTNGQIYNEQFF.

This chain joins TRBV7-9 and TRBJ1-1; D perhaps matches TRBD1 (6 bases). Germline loops: CDR1 SEHNR, CDR2 FQNEAQ (reference sequence). The CDR3 has 13 residues. Trimming took off 1 base at V and 10 bases at J, with 13 bases between the two ends. The CDR3 reads CASSLGGGPGAFF. The CDR3 coding sequence is TGTGCCAGCAGCTTAGGGGGGGGGCCGGGAGCTTTCTTT.

This clone occurred once. This CDR3 is missing its conserved last phenylalanine or tryptophan, likely due to a read error. It is unclear where the CDR3 begins or ends on the DNA, so no DNA is shown, and the CDR3 is as TCRdb lists it. The chain links TRBV9 to TRBJ2-4; the table gives TRBD1 as D, unverified against the DNA. CDR1 is SGDLS, CDR2 YYNGEE, per germline. The CDR3 has 9 residues if both end residues are counted. The CDR3 reads CASSVDRSC.

The chain links TRBV5-6 to TRBJ2-3, with a tentative D call TRBD2 (7 bases). Germline V CDR1 and CDR2: SGHDT, YYEEEE. This CDR3 is built from 18 residues. Trimming took off 1 base at V and 2 bases at J, with 20 bases between the two ends. CDR3 protein: CASSLRMGGGRLTDTQYF. The CDR3 coding sequence is TGTGCCAGCAGCTTGAGGATGGGAGGGGGAAGGCTCACAGATACGCAGTATTTT.

The rearrangement uses TRBV6-5 and TRBJ2-2, with TRBD1 identical over 7 bases. Looked up from germline, CDR1 is MNHEY and CDR2 is SVGAGI. This CDR3 has 15 amino acids. The trim removed 4 bases at V and 3 bases at J, leaving 5 bases unmatched. The CDR3 sequence: CASSSGTDHTGELFF. The DNA for the CDR3 is TGTGCCAGCAGTTCCGGGACAGACCACACCGGGGAGCTGTTTTTT.

V gene TRBV5-1 combines with J gene TRBJ1-1, with TRBD1 as a possible D gene (5 bases). The CDR3 covers 12 residues. Trimming cost V 0 bases and J 6 bases, with 6 bases left between them. The V gene's germline CDR1 is SGHRS and CDR2 YFSETQ. The CDR3 here is CASSLAGSEAFF. CDR3 sequence (DNA): TGCGCCAGCAGCTTGGCAGGGTCTGAAGCTTTCTTT.